This TCR beta chain was sequenced in a study of T-cell memory formation after mild COVID-19. The authors produced TCR alpha and TCR beta cDNA libraries with sample barcodes and UMIs by 5'RACE using constant-segment primers. MiXCR was run by TCRdb on the 5' RACE reads, yielding one entry per CDR3 protein. The sample lists 85,000 to 120,000 distinct CDR3 sequences, roughly an eighth occurring once. Study observations and caveats: Confirmation of SARS-CoV-2 specificity was lacking for second-wave clones peaking day 37. Certain responding clones were present in pre-infection memory, suggesting participation of cross-reactive memory. Among CD4+ contracting clones, most were CM and EM, and CD8+ ones EMRA.

The CDR3 is 13 amino acids. Germline CDR1 LNHDA, CDR2 SQIVND (reference sequence). Trimming at V came to 4 bases and at J to 6 bases, leaving 5 bases not matched to a gene. This clonotype was seen more than once but under ten times. Its antigen remains unknown. Sequences were obtained from PBMCs or a T cell subset sorted from them (not recorded which). The chain carries TRBV19 and TRBJ1-2, with 7 bases identical to TRBD1. The clonotype was recovered from an adult woman who had mild COVID-19 (a few samples of this study predate the infection). Cell type and time point are not known. The CDR3 spells CASSTGTANGYTF. The CDR3, as DNA: TGTGCCAGTAGTACCGGGACAGCGAATGGCTACACCTTC.